The 10 T cell receptor beta chains presented below share a single source sample, sequenced in a study of metastatic and nonmetastatic thyroid tumors. There were no patients who had received any treatment before thyroid surgery. TCRdb re-analyzed the PCR reads using MiXCR. This table has about 25,000 clones, approximately 22% appearing once. The specimen was blood. These receptors were taken from a male donor with papillary thyroid cancer or a benign thyroid nodule (not recorded which). Some clones in this sample may be carry-over from other donors' samples.

About this clone itself: At one boundary the junction diverges from the germline segment, which might be a read error. The CDR3 bases are TGTGCCAGCAAACGATCGGGGTTGTACATCTCCTACAATGTGCAGTTCTTC. Translation gives CASKRSGLYISYNVQFF. The gene calls are TRBV25-1 and TRBJ2-1, with a weak D call TRBD2 (5 bases). CDR3 length: 17 amino acids. The germline V gene has CDR1 MGHDK and CDR2 SYGVNS.

Points on this clone: The conserved final phenylalanine or tryptophan is absent from the CDR3, which likely points to a read error. This rearrangement joins TRBV6-1 to TRBJ1-1, with 8 bases lining up with TRBD1. Trimming cost V 3 bases and J 9 bases; bases outside gene matches: 6. This CDR3 is built from 13 residues. Germline CDR1 is MNHNS and CDR2 is SASEGT. CDR3 DNA: TGTGCCAGCAGTGACAGGGGGCTTAATAAAGCTTTCCTT. As protein: CASSDRGLNKAFL.

This clone was seen at least ten times. The chain employs TRBV5-4 and TRBJ2-7; maybe TRBD2 (5 bases). V dropped 2 bases and J dropped 2 bases, with 14 bases sitting between them. Germline V gene data show CDR1 as SGHNT and CDR2 as YYREEE (reference sequence). The CDR3 length is 15 residues. CDR3 residues: CASSFQSGITYEQYF. CDR3 bases: TGTGCCAGCAGCTTTCAATCCGGGATAACCTACGAGCAGTACTTC. Combining the CDR3 with reference TRBV5-4 and TRBJ2-7 gives the whole variable domain ETGVTQSPTHLIKTRGQQVTLRCSSQSGHNTVSWYQQALGQGPQFIFQYYREEENGRGNFPPRFSGLQFPNYSSELNVNALELDDSALYLCASSFQSGITYEQYFGPGTRLTVT.

This clone was detected ten times or more. A single base separates this from a much larger clone, so it may be a read error. The chain employs TRBV24-1 and TRBJ2-1, with D perhaps TRBD2 (5 bases). Germline CDR1 is KGHDR and CDR2 is SFDVKD. The CDR3 contains 13 residues. V lost 12 bases, J lost 0 bases, and 11 bases lay in between. The CDR3 DNA sequence: TGTGCCGCCGGACTGGGCTCCTACAATGAGCAGTTCTTC. Protein: CAAGLGSYNEQFF.

As regards this clone: Given a much more abundant clone one base away, this may be a read error. The chain combines TRBV20-1 with TRBJ2-3; D is possibly TRBD1 or TRBD2 (5 bases each). The CDR3 length is 16 residues. The ends were cut back, 1 base at V and 5 bases at J, with 19 bases in the middle. Looked up from germline, CDR1 is DFQATT and CDR2 is SNEGSKA (reference sequence). As DNA, the CDR3 is TGCAGTGCTAGAGTGGACATTCGGGGACCTAGAGATACGCAGTATTTT. Translation: CSARVDIRGPRDTQYF.

V and J are TRBV7-9 and TRBJ1-2; the D gene is possibly TRBD1 (5 bases). The CDR3 has 15 amino acids. CDR1 SEHNR and CDR2 FQNEAQ come from the germline V gene (reference sequence). Between the trimmed V and J ends, which lost 8 bases and 8 bases, there was a span of 24 bases. The CDR3 sequence is CASGSLGLGAYGYTF. The CDR3 region has the DNA TGTGCCAGCGGATCTCTGGGACTGGGTGCTTACGGCTACACCTTC.

In its sample, this clone was seen many times. V usage is TRBV11-2 and J usage is TRBJ2-3, with D unclear. With 1 base removed from V and 0 bases from J, the gap between germline ends came to 14 bases. CDR3 length: 17 residues. CDR1 is SGHAT, CDR2 FQNNGV, per germline. Here the CDR3 DNA reads TGTGCCAGCAGCTTAGTCACGCGGCCCCTAAGCACAGATACGCAGTATTTT. Encoded protein: CASSLVTRPLSTDTQYF.

Many counts were recorded for this clone. The rearrangement links TRBV6-1 to TRBJ1-4, with D uncertain. Trimming cost V 3 bases and J 7 bases, with 12 bases left between them. The CDR3 is 14 residues long. Germline assignment: CDR1 MNHNS and CDR2 SASEGT. CDR3 nucleotide sequence: TGTGCCAGCAGTGATAAGGGCCGGTCTGAAAAACTGTTTTTT. This codes for CASSDKGRSEKLFF.

This clone came up many times. The V call is TRBV20-1, the J call TRBJ2-5; TRBD2 might be the D (7 bases). The V and J ends lost 6 bases and 3 bases respectively, with 17 bases between them. This CDR3 contains 14 residues. Germline V gene lookup returns CDR1 DFQATT and CDR2 SNEGSKA (reference sequence). As DNA, the CDR3 is TGCAGTGCCGGTGCTGAGGGGGGGAAAGAGACCCAGTACTTC. Translation gives CSAGAEGGKETQYF.

The J gene is TRBJ2-7, the V gene TRBV4-2; the match to TRBD1 covers 7 bases. The CDR3 contains 15 residues. After removal of 1 base from V and 0 bases from J, the junction contained 3 bases not matched to a gene. Looked up from germline, CDR1 is LGHNA and CDR2 is YNFKEQ. CDR3 region: CASSQGDRDSYEQYF. CDR3 nucleotides: TGTGCCAGCAGCCAAGGAGACAGGGACTCCTACGAGCAGTACTTC.